This TCR beta chain stems from a study of graft-versus-host responses after intestinal transplantation. Method: immunoSEQ multiplex PCR; TCRdb's copy keeps in-frame clones and lacks some. The profile shows 80,000 to 100,000 clones, about 90% of them singletons. The CDR3 is 14 residues long. Trimming left V 6 bases short and J 2 bases short, with 14 bases between. The V gene's germline CDR1 is SEHNR and CDR2 FQNEAQ (reference sequence). As concerns this clone: Its specificity is unknown.

This chain joins TRBV7-9 and TRBJ2-7; a possible D gene is TRBD2 (6 bases). The input for sequencing was unstimulated CD8+ T cells sorted from spleen or lymph node cells, taken before transplant. The sequence was obtained from a human donor who was the organ donor for an intestinal transplant. The CDR3 DNA sequence: TGTGCCAGCAGACCGCCGGGAGTACCCTACGAGCAGTACTTC. This codes for CASRPPGVPYEQYF.